These T cell receptor beta chains were read from a single sample in a study of CD8 T cells in ankylosing spondylitis. Each CDR3 protein gets one entry after TCRdb re-called the 5' RACE reads with MiXCR. The sample lists fewer than 200,000 distinct CDR3 sequences, about 18% seen once, with around 4% in the top ten. Sequencing was done on a sample of blood, either unsorted or a sorted T cell fraction (not recorded which). The receptors come from a male donor aged 5 to 30 with ankylosing spondylitis or in good health (not recorded which). The conserved cysteine and the conserved F or W are not part of the CDR3 here.

TRBV27,ASSLFSGLNEKLF
TRBV14,ASSPGGRTEAF
TRBV15,ATSNGVGNQPQH
TRBV18,ASSIPGESYNEQF
TRBV3-1,ASSSRLNEQF
TRBV12-3/TRBV12-4,ASGIGVWGGEQY
TRBV18,ASSPPEGARIQY
TRBV7-6,ASSFPGLAGNNEQF
TRBV29-1,SVPSRGNPTDTQY
TRBV18,ASSSADGQPQY